Each of the 8 T cell receptor beta chains below was sequenced from the same sample in a study of vaccination and CD4 T cells after COVID-19. Treatment: roughly 11-day PBMC culture with coronavirus spike peptide pools or control peptides (ViraFEST assay). The Oncomine TCR Beta short-read assay sequenced DNA from cultured CD4+ T cells. One entry per CDR3 protein, called by TCRdb with MiXCR from the PCR reads. The table shows some 4,000 distinct CDR3 sequences, with 21% occurring only once. The antigens these receptors bind are not known. Sequencing was done on a sample of CD4+ T cells from blood, cultured in vitro. These receptors were collected from a human donor who had recovered from COVID-19.

This clonotype showed up just a few times. The J gene is TRBJ2-7, the V gene TRBV7-9, with TRBD2 matching 10 bases. Germline V gene data show CDR1 as SEHNR and CDR2 as FQNEAQ (reference sequence). J was trimmed by 6 bases and V by 1 base; bases with no gene match: 9. The length of the CDR3 is 16 residues. CDR3 nucleotide sequence: TGTGCCAGCAGCTTAGTGGGAGCGGGGGGGCCCCTCGAGCAGTACTTC. Translating gives CASSLVGAGGPLEQYF.

As to this clonotype: Because it lacks the conserved phenylalanine or tryptophan at the end, this CDR3 is likely a read error. The V and J genes are TRBV10-3 and TRBJ2-5; unclear D gene. V lost 3 bases and J 0 bases, leaving 8 bases between the germline ends. This CDR3 is built from 14 residues. The germline V gene has CDR1 ENHRY and CDR2 SYGVKD. The CDR3 coding sequence is TGTGCCATCAGTGATTCTAGGAACCAAGAGACCCAGTACTCC. This encodes CAISDSRNQETQYS.

The genes are TRBV20-1 and TRBJ1-1, with D tentatively TRBD1 (6 bases). The V gene's germline CDR1 is DFQATT and CDR2 SNEGSKA (reference sequence). Trimming pared 4 bases from V and 0 bases from J, leaving 9 bases between. CDR3 length equals 13 residues. CDR3 sequence reads: CSATGQLNTEAFF. The CDR3 nucleotides are TGCAGTGCTACTGGACAGTTGAACACTGAAGCTTTCTTT.

By sample share, this clonotype is medium-sized. This sequence joins TRBV6-5 and TRBJ1-5; D not resolved. Trimming pared 2 bases from V and 4 bases from J, leaving 6 bases between. CDR1 is MNHEY and CDR2 is SVGAGI in the germline V gene. The CDR3 is 13 residues long. CDR3 protein: CASSYQQNQPQHF. CDR3 DNA sequence: TGTGCCAGCAGTTACCAACAGAATCAGCCCCAGCATTTT.

The chain joins TRBV7-9 to TRBJ2-5; D possibly corresponds to TRBD1 (6 bases). This CDR3 region has 12 residues. The germline V gene has CDR1 SEHNR and CDR2 FQNEAQ (reference sequence). Trimming took off 5 bases at V and 13 bases at J, with 17 bases between the two ends. The chain's CDR3 is CASSADSQRRYF. Written as DNA, the CDR3 is TGTGCCAGCAGCGCGGACAGTCAAAGGAGGTACTTC. Full variable domain (rest looked up from reference TRBV7-9 and TRBJ2-5): DTGVSQNPRHKITKRGQNVTFRCDPISEHNRLYWYRQTLGQGPEFLTYFQNEAQLEKSRLLSDRFSAERPKGSFSTLEIQRTEQGDSAMYLCASSADSQRRYFGPGTRLLVL.

In this sample, this clonotype is medium-sized. The gene calls are TRBV12-3 or TRBV12-4 and TRBJ2-5; D is unclear. There are 12 residues in the CDR3. The V end was cut by 6 bases, the J end by 7 bases, with 12 bases between. The CDR3 is CASRTTVGTQYF. The CDR3 region has the DNA TGTGCCAGCAGGACCACCGTGGGGACCCAGTACTTC.

This clonotype was counted only a few times. The genes are TRBV12-3 or TRBV12-4 and TRBJ1-1; D perhaps matches TRBD1 (6 bases). V lost 3 bases to trimming and J lost 11 bases, with 19 bases between them. The CDR3 extends over 14 amino acids. The CDR3, as DNA: TGTGCCAGCAGTTTTTTTTCGGGGGCAAGTTCGGCTTTCTTT. Its protein product is CASSFFSGASSAFF.

This clonotype is large in the sample. The CDR3 region has the DNA TGTGCCAGCAGCCTGACAGGGGGCACTGAAGCTTTCTTT. This gives the protein CASSLTGGTEAFF. The chain combines TRBV3-1 with TRBJ1-1; 9 bases map to TRBD1. CDR1 is LGHDT, CDR2 YNNKEL, per germline (reference sequence). The trim removed 4 bases at V and 4 bases at J, leaving 1 base unmatched. The CDR3 extends over 13 amino acids. The variable domain in full, with the rest retrieved from reference TRBV3-1 and TRBJ1-1, is DTAVSQTPKYLVTQMGNDKSIKCEQNLGHDTMYWYKQDSKKFLKIMFSYNNKELIINETVPNRFSPKSPDKAHLNLHINSLELGDSAVYFCASSLTGGTEAFFGQGTRLTVV.